This T cell receptor (beta chain) is drawn from a study of cytomegalovirus exposure and HLA in healthy donors. The V end was cut by 5 bases, the J end by 1 base, with 12 bases between. The CDR3 contains 15 residues. CDR1 PRHDT and CDR2 FYEKMQ come from the germline V gene (reference sequence). PCR was performed using 60 Vbeta and 13 Jbeta primers. Libraries were prepared by immunoSEQ multiplex PCR; TCRdb keeps only in-frame clonotypes and omits some of them. The profile covers more than 130,000 clones, with just under 80% appearing a single time and approximately 2.1% taken by the ten largest. This chain connects TRBV13 to TRBJ2-1; possible D gene TRBD2, 5 bases. This receptor was identified in a man younger than 40 in good health and CMV-seronegative. The sequenced material came from PBMCs. The CDR3 bases are TGTGCCAGCAGCCCCACCGCGGGTTCCTACAATGAGCAGTTCTTC. It translates to CASSPTAGSYNEQFF.